This entry lists 18 T cell receptor beta chains sequenced from one sample in a study of blood T cell repertoires in COVID-19. Profiled with immunoSEQ multiplex PCR; TCRdb holds only in-frame clones, not every one. This sample has 35,000 to 45,000 clones, with over 75% found just once. Material: peripheral blood. These receptors were collected from a human donor in a cohort sampled during active COVID-19.

The J gene is TRBJ2-5, the V gene TRBV6-1; D is possibly TRBD2 (6 bases). The CDR3 spans 15 residues. CDR1 and CDR2 (germline): MNHNS, SASEGT. With 2 bases removed from V and 3 bases from J, the gap between germline ends came to 13 bases. The CDR3 loop reads CASSERFWREETQYF. CDR3 bases: TGTGCCAGCAGTGAAAGGTTTTGGAGGGAAGAGACCCAGTACTTC.

This sequence joins TRBV28 and TRBJ1-1; D is uncertain. The CDR3 consists of 12 residues. The V and J ends lost 2 bases and 8 bases respectively, with 9 bases between them. Germline CDR1 MDHEN, CDR2 SYDVKM. The CDR3 nucleotides are TGTGCCAGCAGTTTAATCCGGGTAGAAGCTTTCTTT. This sequence encodes CASSLIRVEAFF.

The V gene is TRBV19, the J gene TRBJ1-4, with D unclear. The germline gives CDR1 LNHDA, CDR2 SQIVND (reference sequence). Trimming pared 3 bases from V and 0 bases from J, leaving 5 bases between. CDR3 length: 14 amino acids. The CDR3 region has the DNA TGTGCCAGTAGTATGACTGCAACTAATGAAAAACTGTTTTTT. Protein sequence: CASSMTATNEKLFF.

The CDR3 is CASSLIGAGHSYEQYF. The CDR3 DNA reads TGTGCCAGCAGTTTGATTGGGGCAGGACATTCCTACGAGCAGTACTTC. The chain employs TRBV28 and TRBJ2-7; the D gene is possibly TRBD1 (5 bases). The CDR3 is made up of 16 amino acids. Germline V gene sequence: CDR1 MDHEN, CDR2 SYDVKM. V shed 3 bases and J shed 1 base, with 16 bases lying between them.

The chain recombines TRBV11-3 with TRBJ2-1; 8 bases agree with TRBD1. There are 16 residues in the CDR3. Germline CDR1 and CDR2: SGHNT and YENEEA. J lost 4 bases, V lost 5 bases, and 10 bases had no gene match. CDR3 sequence (DNA): TGTGCCAGCAGCGCTACGACAGGGGCGGGTTACAATGAGCAGTTCTTC. Translated, it gives CASSATTGAGYNEQFF.

The V and J genes are TRBV6-6 and TRBJ2-7, with 9 bases that match TRBD2. V lost 4 bases to trimming and J lost 7 bases; unmatched junction nucleotides: 11. The CDR3 has 15 residues. Germline CDR1 MNHNY, CDR2 SVGAGI (reference sequence). This CDR3 is CASSSQASGTGEQYF. As DNA, the CDR3 is TGTGCCAGCAGTTCCCAGGCTAGCGGGACGGGTGAGCAGTACTTC.

Worth noting for this clone: One junction end disagrees with the germline gene, perhaps due to a read error. The rearrangement uses TRBV10-3 and TRBJ2-7; the D is unclear. The CDR3 loop spans 11 amino acids. Per germline, CDR1 ENHRY and CDR2 SYGVKD. CDR3 protein: CAIREYYEQYF. The CDR3 DNA follows: TGTGCCATCCGTGAATACTACGAGCAGTACTTC.

The V call is TRBV7-3, the J call TRBJ2-1; 7 positions match TRBD2. Germline assignment: CDR1 SGHTA and CDR2 FQGTGA. Trimming cost V 3 bases and J 6 bases; bases outside gene matches: 5. The CDR3 contains 14 residues. The CDR3 reads CASSFRREFNEQFF. CDR3 DNA sequence: TGTGCCAGCAGCTTTCGGCGGGAGTTCAATGAGCAGTTCTTC. The whole variable domain, remainder taken from reference TRBV7-3 and TRBJ2-1, is GAGVSQTPSNKVTEKGKYVELRCDPISGHTALYWYRQSLGQGPEFLIYFQGTGAADDSGLPNDRFFAVRPEGSVSTLKIQRTERGDSAVYLCASSFRREFNEQFFGPGTRLTVL.

As DNA, the CDR3 is TGTGCCAGCAGTCCGAGTTACGAGCAGTACTTC. Amino acids: CASSPSYEQYF. This chain connects TRBV6-2 or TRBV6-3 to TRBJ2-7; D remains unclear. Germline loops: CDR1 MNHEY, CDR2 SVGEGT. Trimming took 5 bases from V and 4 from J, leaving 6 bases between them. This CDR3 comprises 11 residues.

The chain joins TRBV6-6 to TRBJ2-7, with TRBD2 identical over 7 bases. Germline loops: CDR1 MNHNY, CDR2 SVGAGI (reference sequence). The CDR3 has 14 residues. The junction had 11 bases not matched to a gene; V was cut back by 7 bases and J by 5 bases. The chain's CDR3 is CASMRGQAGDEQYF. The DNA for the CDR3 is TGTGCCAGCATGAGAGGTCAGGCGGGAGACGAGCAGTACTTC.

The chain uses TRBV19 and TRBJ2-5; no clear D gene. V was shortened by 6 bases and J by 2 bases, with 13 bases between the two germline ends. CDR3 length equals 14 residues. The germline V gene has CDR1 LNHDA and CDR2 SQIVND (reference sequence). The CDR3 region has the DNA TGTGCCAGTAGCACATACCAAGAACAAGAGACCCAGTACTTC. It codes for CASSTYQEQETQYF. The whole variable domain, remainder taken from reference TRBV19 and TRBJ2-5, is DGGITQSPKYLFRKEGQNVTLSCEQNLNHDAMYWYRQDPGQGLRLIYYSQIVNDFQKGDIAEGYSVSREKKESFPLTVTSAQKNPTAFYLCASSTYQEQETQYFGPGTRLLVL.

The chain joins TRBV13 to TRBJ1-3; D unclear. Germline loops: CDR1 PRHDT, CDR2 FYEKMQ (reference sequence). V was cut by 3 bases and J by 2 bases, with 14 bases left in between. There are 16 residues in the CDR3. In DNA, the CDR3 is TGTGCCAGCAGCTTCCTTACCGCAGAAGCTGGAAACACCATATATTTT. It translates to CASSFLTAEAGNTIYF.

The V gene is TRBV4-2, the J gene TRBJ2-7; TRBD2 agrees at 7 bases. Germline assignment: CDR1 LGHNA and CDR2 YNFKEQ. The CDR3 extends over 15 amino acids. The V gene end was trimmed by 0 bases and the J gene end by 7 bases; junction bases not matched to a gene: 9. The CDR3 protein is CASSQDLAGGREQYF. Here the CDR3 DNA reads TGTGCCAGCAGCCAAGATTTAGCGGGCGGGCGGGAGCAGTACTTC.

The chain joins TRBV7-6 to TRBJ2-5, with TRBD2 as a possible D gene (6 bases). The length of the CDR3 is 13 residues. Trimming took off 5 bases at V and 5 bases at J, with 12 bases between the two ends. Germline lookup yields CDR1 SGHVS and CDR2 FNYEAQ. CDR3 region: CASSLIGGETQYF. For the CDR3, the DNA is TGTGCCAGCAGCCTTATAGGAGGGGAGACCCAGTACTTC.

In DNA, the CDR3 is TGTGCCAGCAGTGAAGGAGGGGAAGCTTTCTTT. The encoded protein is CASSEGGEAFF. The rearrangement links TRBV2 to TRBJ1-1; D is ambiguous. In germline, CDR1 is SNHLY, CDR2 FYNNEI. The CDR3 runs to 11 residues. Trimming stripped 1 base from V and 8 bases from J, with 5 bases between. Supplemented by reference TRBV2 and TRBJ1-1, the full variable domain reads EPEVTQTPSHQVTQMGQEVILRCVPISNHLYFYWYRQILGQKVEFLVSFYNNEISEKSEIFDDQFSVERPDGSNFTLKIRSTKLEDSAMYFCASSEGGEAFFGQGTRLTVV.

J is TRBJ1-4 and V is TRBV6-5, with unresolved D. Trimming left V 6 bases short and J 1 base short, with 6 bases between. Germline V lookup: CDR1 MNHEY, CDR2 SVGAGI. The CDR3 is 13 residues long. In DNA form, the CDR3 reads TGTGCCAGCAGGGGAGGAACTAATGAAAAACTGTTTTTT. This encodes CASRGGTNEKLFF.

The J gene is TRBJ2-3, the V gene TRBV5-4; a weak D match, TRBD1 (7 bases). The CDR3 sequence is 13 residues long. Germline V gene sequence: CDR1 SGHNT, CDR2 YYREEE (reference sequence). The V end lost 3 bases, the J end lost 9 bases, and 14 bases lay between the germline ends. CDR3 sequence reads: CASSWRDRETQYF. The CDR3 DNA follows: TGTGCCAGCAGCTGGAGGGACAGAGAAACGCAGTATTTT.

This clone was seen only a few times. The chain carries TRBV19 and TRBJ1-5; D not resolved. This CDR3 spans 12 amino acids. V lost 6 bases, J lost 5 bases, and 8 bases lay in between. Looked up from germline, CDR1 is LNHDA and CDR2 is SQIVND (reference sequence). The CDR3 is CASSEKHQPQHF. The CDR3 nucleotides read TGTGCCAGTAGCGAAAAGCATCAGCCCCAGCATTTT.